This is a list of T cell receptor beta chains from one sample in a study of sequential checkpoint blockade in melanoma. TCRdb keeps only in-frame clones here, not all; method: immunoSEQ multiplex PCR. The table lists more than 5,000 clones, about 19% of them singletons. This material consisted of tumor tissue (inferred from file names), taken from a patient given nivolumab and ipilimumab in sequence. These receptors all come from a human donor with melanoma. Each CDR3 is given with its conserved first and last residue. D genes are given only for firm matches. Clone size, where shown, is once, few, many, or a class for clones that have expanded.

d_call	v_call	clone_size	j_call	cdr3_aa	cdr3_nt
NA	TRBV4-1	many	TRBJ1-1	CASSQDQEGRGAFF	TGCGCCAGCAGCCAAGATCAGGAGGGGCGTGGGGCTTTCTTT
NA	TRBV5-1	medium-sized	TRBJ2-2	CASSLDRAAGELFF	TGCGCCAGCAGCTTGGACAGGGCCGCCGGGGAGCTGTTTTTT
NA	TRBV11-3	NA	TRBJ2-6	CASSLNRAAFSGANVLTF	TGTGCCAGCAGCTTAAACCGGGCCGCCTTCTCTGGGGCCAACGTCCTGACTTTC
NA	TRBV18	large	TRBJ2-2	CASSPPTGELFF	TGTGCCAGCTCACCACCGACCGGGGAGCTGTTTTTT
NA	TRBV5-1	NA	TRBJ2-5	CASSLATGQETQYF	TGCGCCAGCAGCTTGGCAACAGGCCAAGAGACCCAGTACTTC
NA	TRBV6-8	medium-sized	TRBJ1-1	CASKKAWRGMAEAFF	TGTGCCAGCAAAAAGGCGTGGAGGGGCATGGCTGAAGCTTTCTTT
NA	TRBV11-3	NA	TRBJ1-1	CASSPGYGDPNTEAFF	TGTGCCAGCAGCCCAGGGTATGGGGATCCGAACACTGAAGCTTTCTTT
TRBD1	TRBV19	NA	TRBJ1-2	CASSAQGALRGGYTF	TGTGCCAGTAGTGCACAGGGGGCCCTCAGGGGGGGCTACACCTTC
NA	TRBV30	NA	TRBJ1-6	CAWSVSGIRAPLHF	TGTGCCTGGAGTGTGTCAGGGATTCGGGCACCCCTCCACTTT
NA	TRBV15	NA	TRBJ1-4	CATSPRDSFNEKLFF	TGTGCCACCAGCCCCCGAGATTCTTTTAATGAAAAACTGTTTTTT
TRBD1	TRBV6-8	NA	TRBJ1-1	CASSGQGGIAEAFF	TGTGCCAGCAGTGGACAGGGCGGGATAGCTGAAGCTTTCTTT
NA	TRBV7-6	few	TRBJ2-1	CASSLDLRGGYNEQFF	TGTGCCAGCAGCTTAGATCTGAGGGGGGGTTACAATGAGCAGTTCTTC
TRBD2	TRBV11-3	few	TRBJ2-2	CASSLRGLADGELFF	TGTGCCAGCAGCCTCCGGGGACTAGCGGACGGGGAGCTGTTTTTT
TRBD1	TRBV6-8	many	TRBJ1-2	CASSQTTGGYGYTF	TGTGCCAGCAGCCAAACGACAGGGGGCTATGGCTACACCTTC
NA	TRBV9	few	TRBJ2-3	CASSVAQDTQYF	TGTGCCAGCAGCGTAGCGCAGGATACGCAGTATTTT
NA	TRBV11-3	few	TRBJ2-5	CASSLTGTAGKETQYF	TGTGCCAGCAGCTTAACCGGGACTGCGGGCAAAGAGACCCAGTACTTC
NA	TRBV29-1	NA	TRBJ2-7	CSVGIKAGSYEQYF	TGCAGCGTTGGGATTAAGGCAGGGTCTTACGAGCAGTACTTC
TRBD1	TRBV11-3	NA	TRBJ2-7	CASSLTGGRDEQYF	TGTGCCAGCAGCTTGACAGGGGGCAGGGACGAGCAGTACTTC
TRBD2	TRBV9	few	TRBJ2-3	CASSVTSAASTDTQYF	TGTGCCAGCAGCGTGACTAGCGCCGCTAGCACAGATACGCAGTATTTT
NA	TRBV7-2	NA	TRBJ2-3	CASSPDRTDTQYF	TGTGCCAGCAGCCCGGACAGAACAGATACGCAGTATTTT
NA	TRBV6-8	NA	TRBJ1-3	CASRAPERSGNTIYF	TGTGCCAGCAGGGCACCTGAGAGATCTGGAAACACCATATATTTT
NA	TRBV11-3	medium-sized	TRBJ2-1	CASSPGDSIRLNEQFF	TGTGCCAGCAGCCCTGGGGACTCGATCAGGTTGAATGAGCAGTTCTTC
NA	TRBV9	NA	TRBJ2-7	CASRGLNDREQYF	TGTGCCAGCAGGGGACTCAACGATAGGGAGCAGTACTTC
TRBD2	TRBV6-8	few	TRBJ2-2	CASIGLAGPGELFF	TGTGCCAGCATTGGACTAGCGGGGCCCGGGGAGCTGTTTTTT
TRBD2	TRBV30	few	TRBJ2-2	CATGRDTGELFF	TGTGCCACGGGGAGGGACACCGGGGAGCTGTTTTTT
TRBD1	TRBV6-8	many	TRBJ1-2	CASRSGQGMDYGYTF	TGTGCCAGCAGGTCTGGACAGGGGATGGACTATGGCTACACCTTC
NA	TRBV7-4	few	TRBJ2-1	CASSASDYSEQFF	TGTGCCAGCAGCGCCTCAGATTACAGTGAGCAGTTCTTC
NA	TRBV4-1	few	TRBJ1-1	CASSQDYGTNTEAFF	TGCGCCAGCAGCCAAGATTACGGGACGAACACTGAAGCTTTCTTT
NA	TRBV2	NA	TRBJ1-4	CASRQNRATNEKLFF	TGTGCCAGCAGACAAAACAGGGCGACTAATGAAAAACTGTTTTTT
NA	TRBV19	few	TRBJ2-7	CASSIARGLYEQYF	TGTGCCAGTAGTATTGCGCGGGGTCTCTACGAGCAGTACTTC
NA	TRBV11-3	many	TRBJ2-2	CASSLVAGADTGELFF	TGTGCCAGCAGCTTAGTGGCGGGGGCCGACACCGGGGAGCTGTTTTTT